This TCR beta chain was identified during a study of control samples from healthy donors and cancer patients. Method: immunoSEQ multiplex PCR; TCRdb's copy keeps in-frame clones and lacks some. The sample gives around 140,000 clones, roughly 94% of which show up once; roughly 13% is in the top ten. The receptor was isolated from a man between 35 and 55 years old in good health. The sample consisted of blood.

This chain's CDR3 is CASSLGRGSTYEQYF. The CDR3 region has the DNA TGTGCCAGCAGCTTAGGCAGGGGGTCTACCTACGAGCAGTACTTC. The chain has TRBV13 and TRBJ2-7; 7 bases are a match to TRBD1. This CDR3 region has 15 residues. Germline V CDR1 and CDR2: PRHDT, FYEKMQ (reference sequence). The ends lost 0 bases at V and 2 bases at J; junction bases unmatched: 4.